What follows describes a single T cell receptor beta chain. This CDR3 contains 16 residues. With 0 bases clipped from V and 2 bases from J, the junction kept 6 bases outside the gene matches. Germline-derived CDR1 and CDR2 are WNHNN and SYGVQD (reference sequence). Profiled with immunoSEQ multiplex PCR; TCRdb holds only in-frame clones, not every one. Seen here are approximately 220,000 clones, around four fifths observed once, and the top ten hold less than 6.5%. The data are from a study of blood T cell repertoires in COVID-19. Sample: peripheral blood. The sequence was obtained from a woman aged 55-70 years who had recovered from COVID-19. The gene calls are TRBV10-1 and TRBJ2-7; 8 nucleotides line up with TRBD2. The CDR3 loop reads CASSESRGGSAYEQYF. The CDR3 DNA reads TGCGCCAGCAGTGAGTCTCGGGGGGGGTCAGCCTACGAGCAGTACTTC.